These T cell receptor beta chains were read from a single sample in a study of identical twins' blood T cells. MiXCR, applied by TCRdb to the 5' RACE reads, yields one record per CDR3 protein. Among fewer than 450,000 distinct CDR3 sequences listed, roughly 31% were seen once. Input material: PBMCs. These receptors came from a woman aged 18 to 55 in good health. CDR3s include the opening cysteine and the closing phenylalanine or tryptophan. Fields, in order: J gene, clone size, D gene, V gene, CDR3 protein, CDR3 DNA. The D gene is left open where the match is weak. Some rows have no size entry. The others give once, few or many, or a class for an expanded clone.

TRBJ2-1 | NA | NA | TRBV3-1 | CASSQLIGNEQFF | TGTGCCAGCAGCCAGCTAATAGGAAATGAGCAGTTCTTC
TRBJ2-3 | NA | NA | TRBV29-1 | CSVDTDTRYF | TGCAGCGTCGATACAGATACGCGGTATTTT
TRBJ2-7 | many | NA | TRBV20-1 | CSARDFAYEQYF | TGCAGTGCTAGAGATTTCGCCTACGAGCAGTACTTC
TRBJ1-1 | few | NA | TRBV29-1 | CSVQKETEAFF | TGCAGCGTCCAGAAGGAGACTGAAGCTTTCTTT
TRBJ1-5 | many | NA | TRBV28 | CASSLLGDSNQPQHF | TGTGCCAGCAGTCTCCTCGGGGATAGCAATCAGCCCCAGCATTTT
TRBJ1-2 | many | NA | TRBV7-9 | CASSLMGDGGYTF | TGTGCCAGCAGCTTAATGGGGGACGGTGGCTACACCTTC
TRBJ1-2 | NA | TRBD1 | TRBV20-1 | CSARTGTDCYTF | TGCAGTGCTAGGACAGGGACGGATTGCTACACCTTC
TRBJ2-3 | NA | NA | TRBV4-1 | CASSQDPPDTQYF | TGCGCCAGCAGCCAAGATCCGCCAGATACGCAGTATTTT
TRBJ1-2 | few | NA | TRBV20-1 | CSAAVYGYTF | TGCAGTGCTGCAGTGTATGGCTACACCTTC
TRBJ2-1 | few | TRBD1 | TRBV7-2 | CASSLVISGTGILNEQFF | TGTGCCAGCAGCTTAGTCATCTCGGGGACAGGGATTCTGAATGAGCAGTTCTTC
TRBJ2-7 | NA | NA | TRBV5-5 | CASSLLASYEQYF | TGTGCCAGCAGCCTCCTCGCCTCCTACGAGCAGTACTTC
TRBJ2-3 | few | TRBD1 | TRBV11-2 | CASSPQGQGGTDTQYF | TGTGCCAGCAGCCCCCAAGGACAGGGGGGCACAGATACGCAGTATTTT
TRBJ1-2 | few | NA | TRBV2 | CASTALGQSVGYTF | TGTGCCAGCACCGCTTTGGGACAATCGGTGGGCTACACCTTC
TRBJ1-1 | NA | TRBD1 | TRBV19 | CASSSGQRNTEAFF | TGTGCCAGTAGTTCGGGACAGAGGAACACTGAAGCTTTCTTT
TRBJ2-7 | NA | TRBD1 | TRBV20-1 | CSAFLTGGYEQYF | TGCAGTGCTTTCTTGACAGGGGGATACGAGCAGTACTTC
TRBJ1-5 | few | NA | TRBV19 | CASSLYLRGLNQPQHF | TGTGCCAGTAGTCTTTACCTCAGGGGTTTAAATCAGCCCCAGCATTTT
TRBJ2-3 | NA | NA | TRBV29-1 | CSVRGAAADTQYF | TGCAGCGTTAGGGGGGCTGCAGCAGATACGCAGTATTTT
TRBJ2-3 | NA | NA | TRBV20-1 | CSAPGQPVSTDTQYF | TGCAGTGCTCCCGGACAGCCTGTCAGCACAGATACGCAGTATTTT
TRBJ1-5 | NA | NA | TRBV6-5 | CASSYYGVNQPQHF | TGTGCCAGCAGTTACTACGGGGTAAATCAGCCCCAGCATTTT
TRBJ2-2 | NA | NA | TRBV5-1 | CASSLAPQEADGELFF | TGCGCCAGCAGCTTGGCGCCTCAGGAGGCCGACGGGGAGCTGTTTTTT
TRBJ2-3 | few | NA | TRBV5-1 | CASSEGGAITDTQYF | TGCGCCAGCAGCGAAGGGGGGGCAATCACAGATACGCAGTATTTT
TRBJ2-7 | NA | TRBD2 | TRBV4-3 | CASSQERSGRSYEQYF | TGCGCCAGCAGCCAAGAACGGAGCGGGAGGAGTTACGAGCAGTACTTC
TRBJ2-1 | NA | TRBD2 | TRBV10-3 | CAIWDGTSIDEQFF | TGTGCCATCTGGGACGGGACTAGCATCGATGAGCAGTTCTTC
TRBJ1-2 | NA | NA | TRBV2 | CASSEPRFYGYTF | TGTGCCAGCAGTGAACCCAGGTTTTATGGCTACACCTTC
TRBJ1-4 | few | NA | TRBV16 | CASSQALSGEKLFF | TGTGCCAGCAGCCAAGCTCTGTCGGGTGAAAAACTGTTTTTT
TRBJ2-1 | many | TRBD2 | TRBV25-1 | CASSESSSGSYEQFF | TGTGCCAGCAGTGAATCATCTAGCGGGAGTTATGAGCAGTTCTTC
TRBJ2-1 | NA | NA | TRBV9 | CASSVTGAEQFF | TGTGCCAGCAGCGTAACTGGGGCTGAGCAGTTCTTC
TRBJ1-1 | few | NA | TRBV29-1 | CSVDVGMNTEAFF | TGCAGCGTTGATGTGGGCATGAACACTGAAGCTTTCTTT
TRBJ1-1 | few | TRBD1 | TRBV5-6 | CASSRDRVEAFF | TGTGCCAGCAGCCGAGACAGGGTCGAAGCTTTCTTT
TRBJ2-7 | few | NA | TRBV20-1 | CSALDGGSYEQYF | TGCAGTGCTCTGGACGGCGGCTCCTACGAGCAGTACTTC
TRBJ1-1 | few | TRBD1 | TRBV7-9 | CASWTGSRDTEAFF | TGTGCCTCTTGGACAGGGTCGAGGGACACTGAAGCTTTCTTT
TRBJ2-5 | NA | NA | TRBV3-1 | CASSQGAEEETQYF | TGTGCCAGCAGCCAAGGTGCGGAGGAAGAGACCCAGTACTTC
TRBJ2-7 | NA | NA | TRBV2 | CASGESGHEQYF | TGTGCCAGCGGTGAATCAGGGCACGAGCAGTACTTC
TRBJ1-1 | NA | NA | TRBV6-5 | CASSYQPGLNTEAFF | TGTGCCAGCAGTTACCAACCAGGATTGAACACTGAAGCTTTCTTT
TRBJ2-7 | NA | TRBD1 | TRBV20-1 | CSVTRGLDYEQCF | TGCAGTGTTACCAGGGGGTTAGACTACGAGCAGTGCTTC
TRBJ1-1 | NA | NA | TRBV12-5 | CASGLFKTGGYTEAFF | TGTGCTAGTGGTTTGTTTAAGACAGGCGGGTACACTGAAGCTTTCTTT
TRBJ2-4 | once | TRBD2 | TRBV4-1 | CASSQVLAGIAKNIQYF | TGCGCCAGCAGCCAGGTTCTAGCGGGGATAGCCAAAAACATTCAGTACTTC
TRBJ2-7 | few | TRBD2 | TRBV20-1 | CSAREREHSYEQYF | TGCAGTGCTAGAGAGCGGGAGCACTCCTACGAGCAGTACTTC
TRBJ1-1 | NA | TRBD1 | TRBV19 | CATTNFRGLGTEAFF | TGTGCCACCACCAATTTCAGGGGGCTGGGCACTGAAGCTTTCTTT
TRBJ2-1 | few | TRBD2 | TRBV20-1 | CSAREAGGNEQFF | TGCAGTGCTAGAGAGGCCGGGGGGAATGAGCAGTTCTTC
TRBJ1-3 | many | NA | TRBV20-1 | CSVEGKRNTIYF | TGCAGTGTTGAGGGAAAGAGAAACACCATATATTTT
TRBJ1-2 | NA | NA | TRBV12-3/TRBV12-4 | CASSPRRQDGYTF | TGTGCCAGCAGTCCGAGACGACAGGATGGCTACACCTTC
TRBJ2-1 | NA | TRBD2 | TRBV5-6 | CASSLGYSGSGYNEQFF | TGTGCCAGCAGCTTGGGGTACAGCGGGAGTGGCTACAATGAGCAGTTCTTC
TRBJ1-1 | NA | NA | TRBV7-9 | CASSFRGSAEAFF | TGTGCCAGCAGCTTTCGTGGGTCCGCTGAAGCTTTCTTT
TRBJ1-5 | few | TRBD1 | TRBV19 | CASSMTKKGAGQPQHF | TGTGCCAGTAGTATGACTAAAAAGGGGGCAGGTCAGCCCCAGCATTTT
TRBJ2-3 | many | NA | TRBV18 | CASSSKKHTDTQYF | TGTGCCAGCTCATCAAAGAAACACACAGATACGCAGTATTTT
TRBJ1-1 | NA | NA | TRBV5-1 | CASSDRAKGGTEAFF | TGCGCCAGCAGCGACCGGGCTAAGGGCGGCACTGAAGCTTTCTTT
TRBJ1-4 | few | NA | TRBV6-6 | CASSYVRGQEKLFF | TGTGCCAGCAGTTACGTGAGGGGTCAGGAAAAACTGTTTTTT
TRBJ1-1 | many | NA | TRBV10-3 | CAISDQGQHGVEAFF | TGTGCCATCAGTGATCAAGGACAGCACGGGGTTGAAGCTTTCTTT
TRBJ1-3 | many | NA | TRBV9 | CASGSSGNTIYF | TGTGCCAGCGGGTCCTCTGGAAACACCATATATTTT
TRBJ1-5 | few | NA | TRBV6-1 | CASSEGRWRNQPQHF | TGTGCCAGCAGTGAAGGGCGGTGGAGGAATCAGCCCCAGCATTTT
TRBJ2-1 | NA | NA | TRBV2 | CASSEEYGSEQFF | TGTGCCAGCAGTGAAGAATACGGGTCTGAGCAGTTCTTC
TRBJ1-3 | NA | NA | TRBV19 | CASSMDVSSGNTIYF | TGTGCCAGTAGTATGGACGTGAGCTCTGGAAACACCATATATTTT
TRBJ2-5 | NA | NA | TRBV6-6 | CASSPVETQYF | TGTGCCAGCAGTCCTGTAGAGACCCAGTACTTC
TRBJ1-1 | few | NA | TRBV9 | CASTLGSRNTEAFF | TGTGCCAGCACATTGGGCTCCAGAAACACTGAAGCTTTCTTT
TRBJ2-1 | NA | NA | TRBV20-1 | CSAPRDLNEQFF | TGCAGTGCCCCCAGGGATCTAAATGAGCAGTTCTTC
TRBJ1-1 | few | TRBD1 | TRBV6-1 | CASRADRGQIMNTEAFF | TGTGCCAGCAGAGCGGACAGGGGACAAATTATGAACACTGAAGCTTTCTTT
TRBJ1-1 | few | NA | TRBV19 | CATVLRVGNTEAFF | TGTGCCACCGTATTAAGGGTGGGGAACACTGAAGCTTTCTTT
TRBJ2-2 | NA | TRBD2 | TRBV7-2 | CASSLVGGTSRRANTGELFF | TGTGCCAGCAGCTTAGTGGGGGGGACGTCGAGGAGGGCGAACACCGGGGAGCTGTTTTTT
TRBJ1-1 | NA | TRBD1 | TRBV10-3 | CAISSRDRGRKNTEAFF | TGTGCCATCAGTAGCCGGGACAGGGGCCGCAAGAACACTGAAGCTTTCTTT